This is a list of T cell receptor beta chains from one sample in a study of yellow fever vaccine responses in identical twins. In TCRdb, the RT-PCR reads were re-called with MiXCR into one record per CDR3 protein. This table has 30,000 to 35,000 distinct CDR3 sequences, about 63% appearing once. The starting material was T cells from blood (PBMCs), unsorted or a sorted subset (not recorded which), obtained before or after yellow fever vaccination (not recorded which). These receptors all come from a young woman who received the yellow fever vaccine. The CDR3 runs from the conserved cysteine through the conserved F or W. D genes are given only for firm matches. Size values are once, few and many counts, or a class for expanded clones, and some rows have none.

clone size	D gene	V gene	J gene	CDR3 protein	CDR3 DNA
.	.	TRBV2	TRBJ2-2	CASKGITNTGELFF	TGTGCCAGCAAAGGGATCACAAACACCGGGGAGCTGTTTTTT
.	TRBD1	TRBV19	TRBJ2-1	CASSSRTGYYNEQFF	TGTGCCAGTAGTTCAAGGACAGGTTATTACAATGAGCAGTTCTTC
.	TRBD1	TRBV19	TRBJ1-6	CASTEGGQGNSPLHF	TGTGCCAGTACCGAAGGGGGACAGGGAAATTCACCCCTCCACTTT
.	.	TRBV11-3	TRBJ2-1	CASSSQAGFYNEQFF	TGTGCCAGCAGCTCCCAAGCGGGCTTTTACAATGAGCAGTTCTTC
.	.	TRBV14	TRBJ2-2	CASSQEVRGNTGELFF	TGTGCCAGCAGCCAAGAAGTTAGGGGCAACACCGGGGAGCTGTTTTTT
.	.	TRBV3-1	TRBJ2-1	CASRRGTGAYNEQFF	TGTGCCAGCAGGCGGGGAACAGGGGCCTACAATGAGCAGTTCTTC
few	TRBD1	TRBV11-1	TRBJ1-2	CASSGDSPAISGYTF	TGTGCCAGCAGTGGGGACAGCCCTGCTATCAGTGGCTACACCTTC
.	.	TRBV13	TRBJ2-7	CASIRFSGGPRAYEQYF	TGTGCCAGCATCAGGTTTTCGGGTGGGCCCCGGGCCTACGAGCAGTACTTC
.	TRBD1	TRBV12-3/TRBV12-4	TRBJ1-2	CASRPTGNYGYTF	TGTGCCAGCAGGCCGACAGGGAATTATGGCTACACCTTC
.	.	TRBV20-1	TRBJ2-1	CSAPPRRPYNEQFF	TGCAGTGCCCCCCCGAGGCGCCCGTACAATGAGCAGTTCTTC
.	TRBD2	TRBV11-2	TRBJ2-2	CASSSFLGGREEELFF	TGTGCCAGCAGCAGCTTTCTCGGCGGGAGGGAAGAGGAGCTGTTTTTT
.	.	TRBV29-1	TRBJ1-1	CSVNEVMNTEAFF	TGCAGCGTTAATGAGGTCATGAACACTGAAGCTTTCTTT
few	TRBD2	TRBV12-3/TRBV12-4	TRBJ2-1	CASTPGGRSYNEQFF	TGTGCCAGCACCCCGGGGGGAAGGTCCTACAATGAGCAGTTCTTC
.	TRBD2	TRBV7-3	TRBJ2-5	CASSIGLAVTQETQYF	TGTGCCAGCAGCATTGGACTAGCGGTGACCCAAGAGACCCAGTACTTC
.	TRBD1	TRBV5-1	TRBJ2-1	CASSLVQGDNEQFF	TGCGCCAGCAGCTTGGTACAGGGGGACAATGAGCAGTTCTTC
.	TRBD2	TRBV24-1	TRBJ2-3	CATSDAGLITDTQYF	TGTGCCACCAGTGACGCGGGACTAATCACAGATACGCAGTATTTT
.	TRBD2	TRBV5-5	TRBJ2-3	CASSLVPTSGESTDTQYF	TGTGCCAGCAGCCTCGTCCCGACTAGCGGCGAGAGCACAGATACGCAGTATTTT
.	.	TRBV28	TRBJ2-1	CASSLDMSYNEQFF	TGTGCCAGCAGCCTAGATATGTCCTACAATGAGCAGTTCTTC
.	.	TRBV6-1	TRBJ2-1	CASRRTQNEQFF	TGTGCCAGCAGAAGGACACAGAATGAGCAGTTCTTC
few	.	TRBV23-1	TRBJ2-2	CASSQPTRRGTGELFF	TGCGCCAGCAGTCAACCGACGCGTCGGGGCACCGGGGAGCTGTTTTTT
.	.	TRBV11-3	TRBJ2-4	CASKHTGIELAKNIQYF	TGTGCCAGCAAACACACGGGGATTGAACTAGCCAAAAACATTCAGTACTTC
few	.	TRBV23-1	TRBJ1-5	CASSQSDRASNQPQHF	TGCGCCAGCAGTCAATCAGACCGGGCGAGCAATCAGCCCCAGCATTTT
.	.	TRBV29-1	TRBJ1-2	CSVEGYTF	TGCAGCGTGGAAGGCTACACCTTC
.	TRBD1	TRBV11-2	TRBJ1-1	CASTTRGGLGTEAFF	TGTGCCAGCACCACCAGGGGGGGGCTAGGGACTGAAGCTTTCTTT
few	.	TRBV4-3	TRBJ1-2	CASSQDTAAGYGYTF	TGCGCCAGCAGCCAAGATACGGCGGCCGGGTATGGCTACACCTTC
.	.	TRBV4-1	TRBJ1-1	CASSQVNTEAFF	TGCGCCAGCAGCCAGGTAAACACTGAAGCTTTCTTT
once	.	TRBV20-1	TRBJ2-7	CSAQHQSSYEQYF	TGCAGTGCACAACATCAGAGCTCCTACGAGCAGTACTTC
.	TRBD1	TRBV20-1	TRBJ2-3	CSAQTGMYPDTQYF	TGCAGTGCACAGACAGGGATGTACCCAGATACGCAGTATTTT
few	TRBD1	TRBV4-1	TRBJ2-1	CASRSRDRESNEQFF	TGCGCCAGTAGGAGTAGGGACAGGGAAAGCAATGAGCAGTTCTTC
.	.	TRBV27	TRBJ2-3	CASRPPGPPRTDTQYF	TGTGCCAGCAGGCCACCGGGACCACCTCGCACAGATACGCAGTATTTT
.	.	TRBV11-1	TRBJ2-1	CASSPTREQFF	TGTGCCAGCAGCCCAACTAGAGAGCAGTTCTTC
few	.	TRBV6-1	TRBJ1-2	CASSEVGGPMGYGYTF	TGTGCCAGCAGTGAAGTTGGGGGCCCGATGGGCTATGGCTACACCTTC
few	.	TRBV13	TRBJ2-3	CASRVREPTDTQYF	TGTGCCAGCAGAGTCCGGGAGCCCACAGATACGCAGTATTTT
.	.	TRBV24-1	TRBJ2-7	CATSDSIEQYF	TGTGCCACCAGTGATTCGATAGAGCAGTACTTC
few	.	TRBV29-1	TRBJ2-5	CSVGRAQETQYF	TGCAGCGTCGGCAGGGCCCAGGAGACCCAGTACTTC
.	.	TRBV29-1	TRBJ2-2	CSVDDSNTGELFF	TGCAGCGTTGATGACAGTAACACCGGGGAGCTGTTTTTT
.	.	TRBV18	TRBJ2-5	CASSPDIQETQYF	TGTGCCAGCTCACCAGACATCCAAGAGACCCAGTACTTC